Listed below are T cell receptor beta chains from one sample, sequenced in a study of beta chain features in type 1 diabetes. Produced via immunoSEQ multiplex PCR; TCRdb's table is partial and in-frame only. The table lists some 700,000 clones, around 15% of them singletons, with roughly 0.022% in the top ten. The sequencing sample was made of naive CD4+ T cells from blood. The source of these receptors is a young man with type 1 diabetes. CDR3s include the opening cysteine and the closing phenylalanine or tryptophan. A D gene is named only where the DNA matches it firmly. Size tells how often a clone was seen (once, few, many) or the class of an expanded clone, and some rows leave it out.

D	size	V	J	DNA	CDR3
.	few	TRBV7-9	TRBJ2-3	TGTGCCAGCAGCTTAGGGCCGAGCACAGATACGCAGTATTTT	CASSLGPSTDTQYF
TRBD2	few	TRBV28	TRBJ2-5	TGTGCCAGCACCTCAGGGCCGCGGGGGAGGCAAGAGACCCAGTACTTC	CASTSGPRGRQETQYF
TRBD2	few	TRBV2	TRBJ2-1	TGTGCCAGCAGCGCTTTAGCGGGGACCGGCGTAGGTGAGCAGTTCTTC	CASSALAGTGVGEQFF
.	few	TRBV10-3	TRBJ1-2	TGTGCCATCAGTGAGTCGCAGGGAGTTTCGAGAGGCTACACCTTC	CAISESQGVSRGYTF
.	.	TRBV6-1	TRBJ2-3	TGTGCCAGCAGATTGGCAGGGATAACAGATACGCAGTATTTT	CASRLAGITDTQYF
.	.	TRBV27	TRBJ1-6	TGTGCCAGCAGGGCCGATTACTCCTATAATTCACCCCTCCACTTT	CASRADYSYNSPLHF
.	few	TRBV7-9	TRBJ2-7	TGTGCCAGCAGCCCCGCCGGGCCCCCGTCGGTGTACTTC	CASSPAGPPSVYF
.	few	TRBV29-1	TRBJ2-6	TGCAGCGTGATCCGGGACACCGGGGCCAACGTCCTGACTTTC	CSVIRDTGANVLTF
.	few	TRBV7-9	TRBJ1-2	TGTGCCAGCAGCCCAACGAGGACCGGAGGGAACTATGGCTACACCTTC	CASSPTRTGGNYGYTF
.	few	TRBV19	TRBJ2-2	TGTGCCAGTAGTCCCTCGACTAGGTTTGAGGAGCTGTTTTTT	CASSPSTRFEELFF
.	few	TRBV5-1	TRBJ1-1	TGCGCCAGCAGCCAAAACACTGAAGCTTTCTTT	CASSQNTEAFF
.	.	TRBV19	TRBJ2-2	TGTGCCAGTAGTATAGATCGCGGCACCGGGGAGCTGTTTTTT	CASSIDRGTGELFF
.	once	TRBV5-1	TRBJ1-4	TGCGCCAGCAGCTTGTCGGACAGCGGTGGGATGAGAAAACTGTTTTTT	CASSLSDSGGMRKLFF
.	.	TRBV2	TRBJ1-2	TGTGCCAGCAGTGGGGAGGCTAACTATGGCTACACCTTC	CASSGEANYGYTF
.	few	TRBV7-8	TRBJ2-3	TGTGCCAGCAGCTTAGAATACTTGCTTAATACGCAGTATTTT	CASSLEYLLNTQYF
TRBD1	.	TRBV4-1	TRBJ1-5	TGCGCCAGCAGCCAAGGGGACAGGGGGAATCAGCCCCAGCATTTT	CASSQGDRGNQPQHF
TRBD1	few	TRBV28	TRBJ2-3	TGTGCCAGCAGTTTGTTACAGGGGGTCGGGAGCACAGATACGCAGTATTTT	CASSLLQGVGSTDTQYF
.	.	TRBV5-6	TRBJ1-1	TGTGCCAGCAGCTCTGAGGACACTGAAGCTTTCTTT	CASSSEDTEAFF
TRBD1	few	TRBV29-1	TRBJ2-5	TGCAGCGCCCCTTTAACAGGGGGAGAGACCCAGTACTTC	CSAPLTGGETQYF
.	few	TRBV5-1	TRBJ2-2	TGCGCCAGCAGCTTCGGACGGACAAACACCGGGGAGCTGTTTTTT	CASSFGRTNTGELFF
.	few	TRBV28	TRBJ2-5	TGTGCCAGCAGTGCCGGGACACGACTCCAAGAGACCCAGTACTTC	CASSAGTRLQETQYF
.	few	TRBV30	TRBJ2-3	TGTGCCTGGCAAACTAGGATCAGCACAGATACGCAGTATTTT	CAWQTRISTDTQYF
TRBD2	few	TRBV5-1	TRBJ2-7	TGCGCCAGCAGCGGGACTAGCGATTCCTACGAGCAGTACTTC	CASSGTSDSYEQYF
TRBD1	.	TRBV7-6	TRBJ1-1	TGTGCCAGCAGCTTAACCCAGACAGGGATTAACACTGAAGCTTTCTTT	CASSLTQTGINTEAFF
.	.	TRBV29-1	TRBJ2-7	TGCAGCACCCTCCGAAGCCCCGGGGACTACGAGCAGTACTTC	CSTLRSPGDYEQYF
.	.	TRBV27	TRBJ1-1	TGTGCCAGCAGACCTGGCGGACCGCTGAACACTGAAGCTTTCTTT	CASRPGGPLNTEAFF
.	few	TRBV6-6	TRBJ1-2	TGTGCCAGCAGTATCCTAGGACACTCAATGGGCTACACCTTC	CASSILGHSMGYTF
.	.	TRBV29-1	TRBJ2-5	TGCAGCGTTGACAGGCTAGCTCAAGAGACCCAGTACTTC	CSVDRLAQETQYF
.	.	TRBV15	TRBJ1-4	TGTGCCACCAGCGCCAAACAGGTTCACTATGAAAAACTGTTTTTT	CATSAKQVHYEKLFF
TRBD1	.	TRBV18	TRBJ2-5	TGTGCCAGCTCACCACCGGGCAGGGGGAACCAAGAGACCCAGTACTTC	CASSPPGRGNQETQYF
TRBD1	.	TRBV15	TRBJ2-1	TGTGCCACAGATGACAGGGGCCTAAACAATGAGCAGTTCTTC	CATDDRGLNNEQFF
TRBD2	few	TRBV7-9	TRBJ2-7	TGTGCCAGCAGCTTAGGACTAGCAAGCTACGAGCAGTACTTC	CASSLGLASYEQYF
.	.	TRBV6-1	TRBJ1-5	TGTGCCAGCAGTGAAACCGGGGGCGGCAATCAGCCCCAGCATTTT	CASSETGGGNQPQHF